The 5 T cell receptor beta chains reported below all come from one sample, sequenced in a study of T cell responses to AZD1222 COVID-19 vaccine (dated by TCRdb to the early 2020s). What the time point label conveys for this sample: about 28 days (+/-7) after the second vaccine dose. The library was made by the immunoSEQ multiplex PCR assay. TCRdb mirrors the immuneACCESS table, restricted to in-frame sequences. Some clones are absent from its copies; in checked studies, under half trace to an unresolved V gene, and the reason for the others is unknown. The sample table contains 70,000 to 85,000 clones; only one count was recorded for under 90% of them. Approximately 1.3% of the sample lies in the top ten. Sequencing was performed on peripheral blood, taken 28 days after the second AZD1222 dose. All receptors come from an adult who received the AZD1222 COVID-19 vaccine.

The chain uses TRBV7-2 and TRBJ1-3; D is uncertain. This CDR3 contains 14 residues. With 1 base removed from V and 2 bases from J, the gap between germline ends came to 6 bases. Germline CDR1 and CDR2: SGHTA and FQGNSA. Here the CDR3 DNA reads TGTGCCAGCAGCTTAGGTATAACTGGAAACACCATATATTTT. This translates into CASSLGITGNTIYF.

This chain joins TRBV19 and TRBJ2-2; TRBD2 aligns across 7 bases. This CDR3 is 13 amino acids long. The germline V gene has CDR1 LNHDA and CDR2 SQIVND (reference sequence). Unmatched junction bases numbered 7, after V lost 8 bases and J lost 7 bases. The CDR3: CASSQRDSGELFF. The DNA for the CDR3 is TGTGCCAGTTCCCAGCGGGATAGCGGGGAGCTGTTTTTT. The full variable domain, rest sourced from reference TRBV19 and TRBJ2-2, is DGGITQSPKYLFRKEGQNVTLSCEQNLNHDAMYWYRQDPGQGLRLIYYSQIVNDFQKGDIAEGYSVSREKKESFPLTVTSAQKNPTAFYLCASSQRDSGELFFGEGSRLTVL.

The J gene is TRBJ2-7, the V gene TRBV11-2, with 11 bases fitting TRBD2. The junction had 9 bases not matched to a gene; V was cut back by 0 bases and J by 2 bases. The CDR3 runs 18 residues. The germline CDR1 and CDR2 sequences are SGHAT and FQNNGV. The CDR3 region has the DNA TGTGCCAGCAGCTTAGATAGCCTAGCGGGAGGCCTAACCTACGAGCAGTACTTC. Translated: CASSLDSLAGGLTYEQYF.

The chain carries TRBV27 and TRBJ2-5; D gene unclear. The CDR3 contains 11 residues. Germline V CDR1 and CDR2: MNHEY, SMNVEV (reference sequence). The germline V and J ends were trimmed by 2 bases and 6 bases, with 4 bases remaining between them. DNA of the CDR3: TGTGCCAGCAGTTTAGGGCAGACCCAGTACTTC. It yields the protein CASSLGQTQYF.

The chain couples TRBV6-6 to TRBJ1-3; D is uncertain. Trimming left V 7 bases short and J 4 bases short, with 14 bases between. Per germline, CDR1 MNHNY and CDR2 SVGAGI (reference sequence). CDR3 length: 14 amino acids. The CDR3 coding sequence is TGTGCCAGCACCACCTCGACGGGGGGAAACACCATATATTTT. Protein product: CASTTSTGGNTIYF.